This TCR beta chain was identified during a study of shared clonotypes between healthy human individuals. The donors, healthy adults who were HIV-negative, had experienced no recent acute infections or vaccinations. Adults of Caucasian background living in Nashville, Tennessee made up all donors. The CDR3 has 12 amino acids. The germline V and J ends were trimmed by 2 bases and 4 bases, with 5 bases remaining between them. CDR1 MDHEN and CDR2 SYDVKM come from the germline V gene. The method was immunoSEQ multiplex PCR; TCRdb's version includes in-frame clones alone and lacks a portion of them. Of about 470,000 clones in the sample, roughly 77% were seen once.

Specimen: PBMCs. The chain recombines TRBV28 with TRBJ1-1; D gene uncertain. This clonotype was sampled from a woman between 40 and 55 years old in good health. Some clones in this sample may be carry-over from other donors' samples. CDR3 nucleotide sequence: TGTGCCAGCAGTTTAGGAACCACTGAAGCTTTCTTT. Encoded protein: CASSLGTTEAFF.